The rows below give T cell receptor beta chains drawn from one sample of a study of shared clonotypes between healthy human individuals. The assay was immunoSEQ multiplex PCR, and TCRdb's table has in-frame clones only and misses some. The data contain approximately 2.3 million clones, more than 80% of them seen just once; the ten biggest clones take up about 0.37%. Sequencing was performed on naive CD4+ T cells from PBMCs. The receptors derive from a man between 18 and 29 years old in good health. Some clones in this sample may be carry-over from other donors' samples. Each CDR3 is given with its conserved first and last residue. Each record gives: V gene, J gene, D gene, CDR3 length, clone size, CDR3 DNA, CDR3 protein. The D gene is left open where the match is weak. Some rows mark clone size as missing; the rest say once, few, many or name a class of expanded clone.

TRBV28	TRBJ1-3	.	16	.	TGTGCCAGCAGTTTAGGCGGGACGTTCGTTGGAAACACCATATATTTT	CASSLGGTFVGNTIYF
TRBV6-6	TRBJ2-5	TRBD1	14	.	TGTGCCAGCAGTATCCCAGGGGGCGCGGAGGCCCAGTACTTC	CASSIPGGAEAQYF
TRBV7-2	TRBJ1-4	.	15	.	TGTGCCAGCAGCTTAGCCCCCTCAACTAATGAAAAACTGTTTTTT	CASSLAPSTNEKLFF
TRBV5-6	TRBJ2-7	.	15	.	TGTGCCAGCAGCTTGACTTGGAACAGGGTAAGCGAGCAGTACTTC	CASSLTWNRVSEQYF
TRBV9	TRBJ2-1	TRBD1	16	.	TGTGCCAGCAGCGTATGGGAGCAGGGGGCCTACAATGAGCAGTTCTTC	CASSVWEQGAYNEQFF
TRBV19	TRBJ1-2	TRBD1	13	.	TGTGCCAGTAGTACCCGGGACAGGTATGGCTACACCTTC	CASSTRDRYGYTF
TRBV10-3	TRBJ2-7	TRBD1	14	.	TGTGCCATCAGTGGCGACAGGGTAACGAACGAGCAGTACTTC	CAISGDRVTNEQYF
TRBV18	TRBJ1-1	.	13	.	TGTGCCAGCTCTCGACAGGAGAACACTGAAGCTTTCTTT	CASSRQENTEAFF
TRBV14	TRBJ2-7	TRBD2	17	.	TGTGCCAGCAGCCAAGACTTCCGCGGGAGGGAGCTTCTAGGGCAGTACTTC	CASSQDFRGRELLGQYF
TRBV20-1	TRBJ2-4	.	11	.	TGCAGTGCTAGGCCTAGGAACATTCAGTACTTC	CSARPRNIQYF
TRBV5-1	TRBJ2-2	TRBD1	16	.	TGCGCCAGCAGCCCGACAGGGGGTAAGGTTGCCGGGGAGCTGTTTTTT	CASSPTGGKVAGELFF
TRBV5-3	TRBJ2-3	.	11	.	TGTGCCAGAAGCGGGGGAGAGACGCAGTATTTT	CARSGGETQYF
TRBV7-8	TRBJ2-7	.	14	.	TGTGCCAGCAGCCAGGCACAGTACTCCTACGAGCAGTACTTC	CASSQAQYSYEQYF
TRBV14	TRBJ2-3	TRBD1	16	.	TGTGCCAGCAGCCCGCGCCGGCAGGGGGCCGCAGATACGCAGTATTTT	CASSPRRQGAADTQYF
TRBV6-5	TRBJ1-5	.	14	once	TGTGCCAGCAGTTATAGGGGGGTTCATCAGCCCCAGCATTTT	CASSYRGVHQPQHF
TRBV28	TRBJ1-2	.	11	.	TGTGCCAGCAGTTGGCGCTATGGCTACACCTTC	CASSWRYGYTF
TRBV7-2	TRBJ2-2	.	15	.	TGTGCCAGCAGCTTATTCATGGCCTCCACCGGGGAGCTGTTTTTT	CASSLFMASTGELFF
TRBV19	TRBJ2-3	.	14	.	TGTGCCAGTAGTGATAGGGGGTCTTCAGATACGCAGTATTTT	CASSDRGSSDTQYF
TRBV7-9	TRBJ1-1	.	15	.	TGTGCCAGCAGCTTAATCGGGGTAGGGCAGACTGAAGCTTTCTTT	CASSLIGVGQTEAFF
TRBV7-2	TRBJ2-1	.	15	.	TGTGCCAGCAGCTTAAGGGCGGGGACCTACAATGAGCAGTTCTTC	CASSLRAGTYNEQFF
TRBV7-2	TRBJ2-5	.	11	.	TGTGCCAGCAGCGAAGAAGAGACCCAGTACTTC	CASSEEETQYF
TRBV2	TRBJ1-6	.	15	.	TGTGCCAGCAGTGAGGTCAGGGGTTACAATTCACCCCTCCACTTT	CASSEVRGYNSPLHF
TRBV7-2	TRBJ1-2	TRBD1	14	.	TGTGCCAGCAGCTTAGGGCCAGGGGGAGATGGCTACACCTTC	CASSLGPGGDGYTF
TRBV5-1	TRBJ2-7	.	15	once	TGCGCCAGCAGCTCGGGCGGGACGTCAGCCTACGAGCAGTACTTC	CASSSGGTSAYEQYF
TRBV15	TRBJ2-5	.	12	.	TGTGCCACCAGCAGAGCCCAAGAGACCCAGTACTTC	CATSRAQETQYF
TRBV6-4	TRBJ1-1	.	13	few	TGTGCCAGCAGTTTAAAACCTGACACTGAAGCTTTCTTT	CASSLKPDTEAFF
TRBV7-8	TRBJ2-1	.	15	.	TGTGCCAGCAGCTTAGCGTTGACAGGTCGGAATGAGCAGTTCTTC	CASSLALTGRNEQFF
TRBV7-2	TRBJ1-1	.	15	.	TGTGCCAGCAGCTTAGTTTGGCAGGCCGGCACTGAAGCTTTCTTT	CASSLVWQAGTEAFF
TRBV25-1	TRBJ1-3	.	16	.	TGTGCCAGCAGTCAAGCGGGCAGCCACTCTGGAAACACCATATATTTT	CASSQAGSHSGNTIYF
TRBV18	TRBJ2-2	.	13	.	TGTGCCAGCTCACCAATCCTAGCCGGGGAGCTGTTTTTT	CASSPILAGELFF
TRBV5-1	TRBJ2-3	TRBD1	15	.	TGCGCCAGCAGCTTGGACAGGGGAAGCACAGATACGCAGTATTTT	CASSLDRGSTDTQYF
TRBV16	TRBJ2-6	TRBD1	17	.	TGTGCCAGCAGCCAGGGGACAGGGGCCTCTGGGGCCAACGTCCTGACTTTC	CASSQGTGASGANVLTF
TRBV6-4	TRBJ1-5	TRBD1	18	once	TGTGCCAGCAGTGTAAAGAGGGGGCGCGTTTTGAGCAATCAGCCCCAGCATTTT	CASSVKRGRVLSNQPQHF
TRBV7-6	TRBJ2-5	.	14	once	TGTGCCAGCAGCCCTAGGCAAGGACAAGAGACCCAGTACTTC	CASSPRQGQETQYF
TRBV29-1	TRBJ2-1	TRBD2	15	.	TGCAGCGTTGGGGGTTCTAGCGGGAGATTAGATGAGCAGTTCTTC	CSVGGSSGRLDEQFF
TRBV30	TRBJ2-6	TRBD1	18	.	TGTGCCTGGACGGGACAGGCGCGGAGGGGCTCTGGGGCCAACGTCCTGACTTTC	CAWTGQARRGSGANVLTF
TRBV7-9	TRBJ1-1	.	13	.	TGTGTCAGCAGCTTAGGGGGGCCCAATGAAGCTTTCTTT	CVSSLGGPNEAFF
TRBV28	TRBJ2-3	TRBD2	15	.	TGTGCCAGCGGACCAGCGGGAGGGATTGCAGATACGCAGTATTTT	CASGPAGGIADTQYF
TRBV7-9	TRBJ2-5	TRBD2	15	.	TGTGCCAGCAGCTCTAGCGGGAGGGGGCTGGAGACCCAGTACTTC	CASSSSGRGLETQYF
TRBV7-2	TRBJ2-5	.	11	.	TGTGCCAGCACTGAGGGGGAGACCCAGTACTTC	CASTEGETQYF
TRBV5-1	TRBJ1-5	TRBD1	18	.	TGCGCCAGCAGCTTGTTACCTCCGGGACAGGGCAGCAATCAGCCCCAGCATTTT	CASSLLPPGQGSNQPQHF
TRBV7-3	TRBJ2-5	.	14	.	TGTGCCAGCAGCCGTCCAGGGAAGTCAGAGACCCAGTACTTC	CASSRPGKSETQYF
TRBV5-1	TRBJ2-5	TRBD1	17	once	TGCGCCAGCAGCTCCAGAACCTGGACAGGGAAGGGAGAGACCCAGTACTTC	CASSSRTWTGKGETQYF
TRBV23-1	TRBJ1-4	.	15	.	TGCGCCAGCAGTCACCTTCAGGGTTCCCATGAAAAACTGTTTTTT	CASSHLQGSHEKLFF
TRBV21-1	TRBJ2-6	.	17	.	TGTGCCAGCAGCAAAAAGGACAGACCCTCTGGGGCCAACGTCCTGACTTTC	CASSKKDRPSGANVLTF
TRBV18	TRBJ2-2	TRBD2	18	.	TGTGCCAGCTCATCCCGTCAACTAGCGGGAGGGGACACCGGGGAGCTGTTTTTT	CASSSRQLAGGDTGELFF
TRBV7-2	TRBJ2-3	.	17	.	TGTGCCAGCAGCTATTCCGGGACAAGAGTTCGTCAAGATACGCAGTATTTT	CASSYSGTRVRQDTQYF
TRBV18	TRBJ2-7	TRBD1	15	.	TGTGCCAGCACCTTTTACGGGACAGCCCTTTCTGAGCAGTACTTC	CASTFYGTALSEQYF
TRBV23-1	TRBJ2-2	.	16	.	TGCGCCAGCAGTCAATACTCCTTACGTCACACCGGGGAGCTGTTTTTT	CASSQYSLRHTGELFF
TRBV14	TRBJ1-1	.	14	.	TGTGCCAGCAGCCAAAAAGGGTGGGACACTGAAGCTTTCTTT	CASSQKGWDTEAFF